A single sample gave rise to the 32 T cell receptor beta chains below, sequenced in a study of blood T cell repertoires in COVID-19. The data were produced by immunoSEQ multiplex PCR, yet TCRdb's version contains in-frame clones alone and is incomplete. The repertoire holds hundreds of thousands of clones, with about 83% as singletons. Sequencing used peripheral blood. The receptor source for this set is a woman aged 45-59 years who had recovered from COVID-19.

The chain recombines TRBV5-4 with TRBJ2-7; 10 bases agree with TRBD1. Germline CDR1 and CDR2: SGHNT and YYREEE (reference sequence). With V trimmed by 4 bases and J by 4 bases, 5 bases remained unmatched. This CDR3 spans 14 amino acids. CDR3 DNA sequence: TGTGCCAGCAGCCACATGGACAGGGGGTACGAGCAGTACTTC. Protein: CASSHMDRGYEQYF.

The CDR3 sequence: CASSYQTGGATEAFF. CDR3 bases: TGTGCCAGCAGCTATCAGACAGGGGGCGCCACTGAAGCTTTCTTT. The rearrangement uses TRBV11-1 and TRBJ1-1; 10 bases are a match to TRBD1. The V and J ends lost 4 bases and 4 bases, in that order; junction bases with no gene match: 6. The V gene's germline CDR1 is SGHAT and CDR2 FQDESV (reference sequence). The CDR3 has 15 residues.

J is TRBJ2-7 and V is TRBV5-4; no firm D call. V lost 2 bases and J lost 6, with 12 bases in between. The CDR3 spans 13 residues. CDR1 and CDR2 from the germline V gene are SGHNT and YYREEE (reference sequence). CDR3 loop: CASSLDVPGEQYF. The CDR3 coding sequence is TGTGCCAGCAGCTTAGACGTACCGGGCGAGCAGTACTTC.

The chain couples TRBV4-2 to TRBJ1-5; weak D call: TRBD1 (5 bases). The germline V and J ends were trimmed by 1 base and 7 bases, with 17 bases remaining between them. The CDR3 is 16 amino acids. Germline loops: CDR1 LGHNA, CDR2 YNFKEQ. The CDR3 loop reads CASSQAGGRVRQPQHF. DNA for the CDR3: TGTGCCAGCAGCCAAGCCGGGGGTAGGGTTAGGCAGCCCCAGCATTTT.

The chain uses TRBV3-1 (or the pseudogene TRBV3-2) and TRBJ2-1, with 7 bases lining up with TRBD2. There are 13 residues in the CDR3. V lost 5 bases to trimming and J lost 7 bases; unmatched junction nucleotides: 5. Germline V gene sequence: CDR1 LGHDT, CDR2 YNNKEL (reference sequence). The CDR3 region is CASSWDGRNEQFF. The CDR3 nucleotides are TGTGCCAGCAGCTGGGACGGGAGGAATGAGCAGTTCTTC.

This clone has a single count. The CDR3 sequence: CASGPGQGDHEQYF. CDR3 nucleotide sequence: TGTGCCAGTGGTCCGGGACAGGGGGACCACGAGCAGTACTTC. The chain recombines TRBV19 with TRBJ2-7; 11 bases line up with TRBD1. V lost 8 bases and J lost 5; bases outside the gene matches: 8. This CDR3 is 14 amino acids long. Germline CDR1 and CDR2: LNHDA and SQIVND (reference sequence).

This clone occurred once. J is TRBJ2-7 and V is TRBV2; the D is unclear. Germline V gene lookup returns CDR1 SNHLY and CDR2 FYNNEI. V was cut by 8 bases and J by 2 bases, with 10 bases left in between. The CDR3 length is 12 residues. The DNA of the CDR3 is TGTGCCAGCTACCGGGTTGCCTACGAGCAGTACTTC. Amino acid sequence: CASYRVAYEQYF.

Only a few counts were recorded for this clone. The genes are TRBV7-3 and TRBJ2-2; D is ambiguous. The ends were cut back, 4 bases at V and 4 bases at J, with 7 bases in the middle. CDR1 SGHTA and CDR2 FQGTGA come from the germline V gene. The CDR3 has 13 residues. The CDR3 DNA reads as TGTGCCAGCAGCTGGGCCGCCACCGGGGAGCTGTTTTTT. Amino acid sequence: CASSWAATGELFF.

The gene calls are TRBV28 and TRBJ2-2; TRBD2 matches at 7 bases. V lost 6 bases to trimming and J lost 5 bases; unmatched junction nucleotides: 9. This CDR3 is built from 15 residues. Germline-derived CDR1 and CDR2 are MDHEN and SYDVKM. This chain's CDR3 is CASSPRLALTGELFF. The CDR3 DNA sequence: TGTGCCAGCAGCCCCAGACTAGCTTTAACCGGGGAGCTGTTTTTT.

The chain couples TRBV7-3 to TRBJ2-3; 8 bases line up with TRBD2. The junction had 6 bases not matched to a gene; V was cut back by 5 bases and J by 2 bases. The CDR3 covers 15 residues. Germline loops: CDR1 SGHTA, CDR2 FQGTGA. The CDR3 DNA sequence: TGTGCCAGCAGCCAACTAGCGGAAACCACAGATACGCAGTATTTT. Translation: CASSQLAETTDTQYF.

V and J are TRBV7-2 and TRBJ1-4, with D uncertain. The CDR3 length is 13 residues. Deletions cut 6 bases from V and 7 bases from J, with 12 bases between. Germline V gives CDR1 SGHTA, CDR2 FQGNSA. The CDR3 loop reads CASRSYSGEKLFF. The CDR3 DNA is TGTGCCAGCAGGTCCTACAGCGGTGAAAAACTGTTTTTT.

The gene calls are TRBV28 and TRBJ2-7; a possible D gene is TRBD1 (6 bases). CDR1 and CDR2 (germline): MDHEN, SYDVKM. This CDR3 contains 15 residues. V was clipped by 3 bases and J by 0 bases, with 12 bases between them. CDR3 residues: CASSFRGTSSYEQYF. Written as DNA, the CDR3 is TGTGCCAGCAGTTTCAGAGGGACAAGCTCCTACGAGCAGTACTTC.

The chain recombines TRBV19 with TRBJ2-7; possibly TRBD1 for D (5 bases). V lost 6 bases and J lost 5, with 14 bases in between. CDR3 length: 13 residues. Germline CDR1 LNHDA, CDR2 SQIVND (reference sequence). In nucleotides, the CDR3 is TGTGCCAGTAGCATCGTAGGGGCCCACGAGCAGTACTTC. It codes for CASSIVGAHEQYF.

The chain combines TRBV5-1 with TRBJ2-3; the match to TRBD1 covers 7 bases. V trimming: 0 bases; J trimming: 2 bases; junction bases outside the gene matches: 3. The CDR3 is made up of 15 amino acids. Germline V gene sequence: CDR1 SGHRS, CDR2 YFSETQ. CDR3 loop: CASSLETGYTDTQYF. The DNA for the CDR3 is TGCGCCAGCAGCTTGGAGACAGGGTACACAGATACGCAGTATTTT.

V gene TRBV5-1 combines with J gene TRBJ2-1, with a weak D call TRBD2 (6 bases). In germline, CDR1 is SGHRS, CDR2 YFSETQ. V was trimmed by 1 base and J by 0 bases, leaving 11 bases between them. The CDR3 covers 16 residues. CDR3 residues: CASSLMGGSSYNEQFF. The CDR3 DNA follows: TGCGCCAGCAGCTTGATGGGGGGTAGCTCCTACAATGAGCAGTTCTTC.

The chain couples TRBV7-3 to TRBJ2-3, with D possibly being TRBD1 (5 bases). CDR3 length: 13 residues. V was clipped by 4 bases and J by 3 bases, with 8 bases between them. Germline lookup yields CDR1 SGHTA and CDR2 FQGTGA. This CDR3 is CASSWGGTDTQYF. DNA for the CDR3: TGTGCCAGCAGCTGGGGCGGTACAGATACGCAGTATTTT.

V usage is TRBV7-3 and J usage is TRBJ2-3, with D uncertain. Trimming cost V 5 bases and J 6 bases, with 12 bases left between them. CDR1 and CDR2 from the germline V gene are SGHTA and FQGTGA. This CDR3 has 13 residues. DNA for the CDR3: TGTGCCAGCAGCCCAGAGGTCGGGGATACGCAGTATTTT. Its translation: CASSPEVGDTQYF.

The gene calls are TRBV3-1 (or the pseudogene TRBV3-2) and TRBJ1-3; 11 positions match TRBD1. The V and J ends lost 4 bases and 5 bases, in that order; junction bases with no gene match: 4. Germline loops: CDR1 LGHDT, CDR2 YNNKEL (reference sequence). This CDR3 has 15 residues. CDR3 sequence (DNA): TGTGCCAGCAGCCCTGGACAGGGGGCGAGAAACACCATATATTTT. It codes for CASSPGQGARNTIYF.

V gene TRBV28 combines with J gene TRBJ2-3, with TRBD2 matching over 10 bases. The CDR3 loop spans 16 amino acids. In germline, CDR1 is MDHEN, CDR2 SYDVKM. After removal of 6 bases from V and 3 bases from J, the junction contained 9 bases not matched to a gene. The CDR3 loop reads CASRYSSGGGTDTQYF. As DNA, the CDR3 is TGTGCCAGCAGATACTCTAGCGGGGGAGGGACAGATACGCAGTATTTT.

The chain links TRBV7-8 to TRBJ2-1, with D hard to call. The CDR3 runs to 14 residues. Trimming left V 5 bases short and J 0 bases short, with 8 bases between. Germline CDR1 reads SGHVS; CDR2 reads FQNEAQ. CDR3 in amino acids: CASSPRYSYNEQFF. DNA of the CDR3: TGTGCCAGCAGCCCGCGTTACTCCTACAATGAGCAGTTCTTC.

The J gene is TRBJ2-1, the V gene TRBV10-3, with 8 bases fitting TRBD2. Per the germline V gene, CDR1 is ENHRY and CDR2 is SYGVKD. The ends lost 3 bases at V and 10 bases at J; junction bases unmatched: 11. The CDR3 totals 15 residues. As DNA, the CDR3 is TGTGCCATCAGTGACTTCGGGGGAGCGGGGGACGAGCAGTTCTTC. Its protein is CAISDFGGAGDEQFF.

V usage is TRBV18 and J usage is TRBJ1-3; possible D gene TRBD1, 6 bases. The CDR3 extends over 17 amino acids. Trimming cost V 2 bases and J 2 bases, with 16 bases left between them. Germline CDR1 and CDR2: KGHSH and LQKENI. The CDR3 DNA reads TGTGCCAGCTCACCATCGGAAGGGGGACGGACTGGAAACACCATATATTTT. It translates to CASSPSEGGRTGNTIYF.

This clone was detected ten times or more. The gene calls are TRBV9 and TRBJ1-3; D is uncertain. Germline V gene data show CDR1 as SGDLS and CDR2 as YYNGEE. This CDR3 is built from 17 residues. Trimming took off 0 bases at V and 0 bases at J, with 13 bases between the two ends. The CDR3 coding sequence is TGTGCCAGCAGCGTAGGTCCCCTCGTGAGCTCTGGAAACACCATATATTTT. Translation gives CASSVGPLVSSGNTIYF.

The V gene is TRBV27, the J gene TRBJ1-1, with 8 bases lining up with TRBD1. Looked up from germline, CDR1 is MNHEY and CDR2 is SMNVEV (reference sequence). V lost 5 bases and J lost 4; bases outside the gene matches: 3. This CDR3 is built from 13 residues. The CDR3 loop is CASSGQGRTEAFF. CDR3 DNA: TGTGCCAGCAGTGGACAGGGCCGCACTGAAGCTTTCTTT.

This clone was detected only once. In DNA, the CDR3 is TGTGCCAGCACCCCCCGGGACAGGAATAATTCACCCCTCCACTTT. The encoded protein is CASTPRDRNNSPLHF. The V call is TRBV28, the J call TRBJ1-6; TRBD1 agrees at 8 bases. Losses at the gene ends were 7 bases for V and 5 bases for J; bases not matched to a gene: 7. The CDR3 runs to 15 residues. Germline CDR1 is MDHEN and CDR2 is SYDVKM.

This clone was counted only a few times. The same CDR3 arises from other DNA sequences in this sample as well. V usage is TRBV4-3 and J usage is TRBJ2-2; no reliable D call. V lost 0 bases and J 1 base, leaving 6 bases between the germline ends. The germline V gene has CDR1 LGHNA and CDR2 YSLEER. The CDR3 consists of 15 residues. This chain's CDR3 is CASSQDPQNTGELFF. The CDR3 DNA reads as TGCGCCAGCAGCCAAGATCCACAGAACACCGGGGAGCTGTTTTTT.

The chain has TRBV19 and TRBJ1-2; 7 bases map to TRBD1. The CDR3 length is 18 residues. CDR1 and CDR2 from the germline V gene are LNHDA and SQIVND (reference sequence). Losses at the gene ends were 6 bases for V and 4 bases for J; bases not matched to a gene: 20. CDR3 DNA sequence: TGTGCCAGTAGCCTTAACGACAGGGAGATAAAAAGGGGCTATGGCTACACCTTC. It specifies CASSLNDREIKRGYGYTF. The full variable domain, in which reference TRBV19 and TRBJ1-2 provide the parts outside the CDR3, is DGGITQSPKYLFRKEGQNVTLSCEQNLNHDAMYWYRQDPGQGLRLIYYSQIVNDFQKGDIAEGYSVSREKKESFPLTVTSAQKNPTAFYLCASSLNDREIKRGYGYTFGSGTRLTVV.

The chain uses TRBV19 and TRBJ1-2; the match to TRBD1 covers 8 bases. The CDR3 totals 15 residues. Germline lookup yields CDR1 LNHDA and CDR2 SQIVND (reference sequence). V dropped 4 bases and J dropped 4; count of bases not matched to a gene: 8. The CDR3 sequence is CASSSRQGPSYGYTF. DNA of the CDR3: TGTGCCAGTAGTAGCAGACAGGGGCCTTCCTATGGCTACACCTTC. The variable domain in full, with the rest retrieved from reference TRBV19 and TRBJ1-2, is DGGITQSPKYLFRKEGQNVTLSCEQNLNHDAMYWYRQDPGQGLRLIYYSQIVNDFQKGDIAEGYSVSREKKESFPLTVTSAQKNPTAFYLCASSSRQGPSYGYTFGSGTRLTVV.

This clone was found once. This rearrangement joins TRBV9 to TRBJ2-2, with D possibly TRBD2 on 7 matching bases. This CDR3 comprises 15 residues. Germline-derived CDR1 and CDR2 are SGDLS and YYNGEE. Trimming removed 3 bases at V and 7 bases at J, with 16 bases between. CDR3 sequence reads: CASSGLGGQGGELFF. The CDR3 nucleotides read TGTGCCAGCAGCGGACTCGGGGGGCAGGGCGGGGAGCTGTTTTTT. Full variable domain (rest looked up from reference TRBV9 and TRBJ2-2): DSGVTQTPKHLITATGQRVTLRCSPRSGDLSVYWYQQSLDQGLQFLIQYYNGEERAKGNILERFSAQQFPDLHSELNLSSLELGDSALYFCASSGLGGQGGELFFGEGSRLTVL.

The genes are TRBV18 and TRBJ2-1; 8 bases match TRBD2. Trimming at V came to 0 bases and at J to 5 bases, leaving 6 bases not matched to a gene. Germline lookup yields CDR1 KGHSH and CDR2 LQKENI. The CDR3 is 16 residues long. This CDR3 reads CASSPPAGGSDNEQFF. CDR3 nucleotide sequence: TGTGCCAGCTCACCACCGGCGGGGGGCTCGGACAATGAGCAGTTCTTC. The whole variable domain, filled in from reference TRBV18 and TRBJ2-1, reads NAGVMQNPRHLVRRRGQEARLRCSPMKGHSHVYWYRQLPEEGLKFMVYLQKENIIDESGMPKERFSAEFPKEGPSILRIQQVVRGDSAAYFCASSPPAGGSDNEQFFGPGTRLTVL.

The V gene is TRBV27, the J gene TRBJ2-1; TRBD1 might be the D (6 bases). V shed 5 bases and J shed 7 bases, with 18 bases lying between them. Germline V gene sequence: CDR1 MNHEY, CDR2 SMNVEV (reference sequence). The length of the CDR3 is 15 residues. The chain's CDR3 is CASSNTGQRGNEQFF. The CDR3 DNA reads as TGTGCCAGCAGTAATACAGGACAAAGGGGGAATGAGCAGTTCTTC.

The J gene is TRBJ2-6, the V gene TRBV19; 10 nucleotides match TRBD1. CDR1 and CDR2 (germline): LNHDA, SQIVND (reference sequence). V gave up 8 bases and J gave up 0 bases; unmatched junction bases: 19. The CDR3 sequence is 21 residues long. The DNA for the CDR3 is TGTGCCAGTCGCAGGAGGGGACAGGGGAGATTTAACCTCTCTGGGGCCAACGTCCTGACTTTC. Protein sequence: CASRRRGQGRFNLSGANVLTF.